Presented here are 5 T cell receptor beta chains from one specimen sequenced in a study of T-cell memory formation after mild COVID-19. TCRdb re-called the 5' RACE reads through MiXCR, storing one row per CDR3 protein. Among roughly 600,000 distinct CDR3 sequences listed, around 17% were seen once. Sequenced: PBMCs or a T cell subset sorted from them (not recorded which). These receptors all come from an adult woman who had mild COVID-19 (a few samples of this study predate the infection). Cell type and time point are not known.

This clonotype occurred many times. The rearrangement joins TRBV9 to TRBJ2-1; 8 bases are a match to TRBD2. The V gene end was trimmed by 0 bases and the J gene end by 10 bases; junction bases not matched to a gene: 6. Germline V gives CDR1 SGDLS, CDR2 YYNGEE. CDR3 size: 14 residues. For the CDR3, the DNA is TGTGCCAGCAGCGTAGGGTCAGCGGGAGAAGAGCAGTTCTTC. This sequence encodes CASSVGSAGEEQFF.

The chain employs TRBV12-3 or TRBV12-4 and TRBJ2-7; D may be TRBD1 (5 bases). The CDR3 totals 12 residues. Trimming took off 3 bases at V and 6 bases at J, with 9 bases between the two ends. In DNA form, the CDR3 reads TGTGCCAGCAGTTTGTCAGGGTTCGAGCAGTACTTC. It codes for CASSLSGFEQYF.

The rearrangement links TRBV5-6 to TRBJ1-2; 8 positions agree with TRBD1. The CDR3 spans 14 residues. The J segment lost 4 bases and the V segment lost 2 bases, leaving 4 bases of the junction unmatched. The germline V gene has CDR1 SGHDT and CDR2 YYEEEE. In nucleotides, the CDR3 is TGTGCCAGCAGCTTCTGGGACAGGACCTATGGCTACACCTTC. This sequence encodes CASSFWDRTYGYTF.

The rearrangement links TRBV24-1 to TRBJ2-1; tentatively, D is TRBD1 (7 bases). This CDR3 is built from 15 residues. The V end lost 5 bases, the J end lost 7 bases, and 17 bases lay between the germline ends. Per germline, CDR1 KGHDR and CDR2 SFDVKD. The CDR3 DNA follows: TGTGCCACCAGTGTGGGATCGACAGGGAGGAATGAGCAGTTCTTC. Amino acids: CATSVGSTGRNEQFF.

The CDR3: CASSETPGDGDEKLFF. The CDR3 bases are TGTGCCAGCAGTGAGACTCCAGGGGACGGGGATGAAAAACTGTTTTTT. This chain joins TRBV6-1 and TRBJ1-4; possible D gene TRBD1, 6 bases. CDR1 and CDR2 from the germline V gene are MNHNS and SASEGT. CDR3 length: 16 residues. Trimming removed 3 bases at V and 6 bases at J, with 17 bases between.